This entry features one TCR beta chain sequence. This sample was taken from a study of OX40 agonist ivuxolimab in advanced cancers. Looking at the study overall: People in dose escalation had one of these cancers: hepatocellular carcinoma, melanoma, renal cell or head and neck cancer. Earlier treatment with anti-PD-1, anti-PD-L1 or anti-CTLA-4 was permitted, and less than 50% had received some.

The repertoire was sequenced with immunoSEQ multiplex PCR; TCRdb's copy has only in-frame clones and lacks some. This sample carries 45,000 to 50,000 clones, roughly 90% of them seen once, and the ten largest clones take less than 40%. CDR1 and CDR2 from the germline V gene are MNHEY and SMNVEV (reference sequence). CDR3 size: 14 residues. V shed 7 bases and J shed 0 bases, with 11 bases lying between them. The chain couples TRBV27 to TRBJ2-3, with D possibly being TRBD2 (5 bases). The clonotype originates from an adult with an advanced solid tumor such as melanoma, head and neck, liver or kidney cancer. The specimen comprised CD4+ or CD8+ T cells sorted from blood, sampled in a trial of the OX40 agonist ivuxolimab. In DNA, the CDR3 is TGTGCCAGCAAGCTAGCTGCTAGCACAGATACGCAGTATTTT. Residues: CASKLAASTDTQYF.